The 24 T cell receptor beta chains presented below share a single source sample, sequenced in a study of T cell repertoires in cytomegalovirus infection. TCRdb fed the reads into MiXCR, producing one record per CDR3 protein. The data hold approximately 750,000 distinct CDR3 sequences, with about a third observed a single time. The sequencing sample was made of PBMCs. These receptor sequences come from a human donor in good health (CMV status not recorded). Some clones in this sample may be carry-over from other donors' samples.

This clonotype has a count of ten or more. The gene calls are TRBV6-1 and TRBJ2-7; 7 nucleotides line up with TRBD1. CDR3 size: 13 residues. CDR1 is MNHNS, CDR2 SASEGT, per germline. V dropped 4 bases and J dropped 6; count of bases not matched to a gene: 6. The CDR3: CASSAPTGFEQYF. In DNA, the CDR3 is TGTGCCAGCAGTGCCCCGACAGGGTTCGAGCAGTACTTC.

This chain joins TRBV6-1 and TRBJ1-4, with TRBD1 matching over 7 bases. Germline V gene sequence: CDR1 MNHNS, CDR2 SASEGT. The trim removed 4 bases at V and 10 bases at J, leaving 9 bases unmatched. The CDR3 totals 14 residues. The CDR3 DNA sequence: TGTGCCAGCAGTGGAATGCAGGGGGGGGGAAAACTGTTTTTT. Protein sequence: CASSGMQGGGKLFF.

The table lists this clonotype with many counts. This CDR3 is CASRVSSGRGYNEQFF. The CDR3 nucleotides are TGTGCCAGCCGAGTCAGTAGCGGGAGAGGCTACAATGAGCAGTTCTTC. The J gene is TRBJ2-1, the V gene TRBV12-3 or TRBV12-4, with 9 bases aligning to TRBD2. CDR3 length: 16 amino acids. Trimming removed 8 bases from V and 3 bases from J; junction bases left unmatched: 11.

This clonotype showed up just a few times. This chain connects TRBV28 to TRBJ1-2; TRBD1 matches at 8 bases. There are 13 residues in the CDR3. The V and J ends lost 7 bases and 5 bases, in that order; junction bases with no gene match: 6. Germline V lookup: CDR1 MDHEN, CDR2 SYDVKM. This CDR3 is CASTDRAVYGYTF. The CDR3, as DNA: TGTGCCAGCACGGACAGGGCTGTTTATGGCTACACCTTC.

The chain is built from TRBV6-5 and TRBJ1-5; 8 bases map to TRBD1. The J segment lost 7 bases and the V segment lost 5 bases, leaving 10 bases of the junction unmatched. This CDR3 has 15 residues. Germline V gives CDR1 MNHEY, CDR2 SVGAGI. The CDR3 here is CASSRTGIYGQPQHF. The CDR3 DNA follows: TGTGCCAGCAGTCGGACAGGGATTTACGGGCAGCCCCAGCATTTT.

The chain links TRBV27 to TRBJ2-7; 10 bases are a match to TRBD1. This CDR3 spans 16 amino acids. Germline CDR1 and CDR2: MNHEY and SMNVEV (reference sequence). V shed 0 bases, J shed 5 bases, and the junction held 7 bases outside the gene matches. The CDR3 here is CASSLSRQGAFNEQYF. The CDR3 coding sequence is TGTGCCAGCAGTTTATCACGACAGGGGGCCTTTAACGAGCAGTACTTC.

The chain combines TRBV20-1 with TRBJ2-1, with D maybe TRBD1 (5 bases). The V gene's germline CDR1 is DFQATT and CDR2 SNEGSKA (reference sequence). The germline V and J ends were trimmed by 0 bases and 4 bases, with 10 bases remaining between them. The CDR3 extends over 14 amino acids. CDR3 amino acids: CSARDLRGYNEQFF. CDR3 DNA: TGCAGTGCTAGAGATCTAAGGGGATACAATGAGCAGTTCTTC.

In this sample, this clonotype turned up once. The V call is TRBV25-1, the J call TRBJ2-7; 7 nucleotides align to TRBD1. The ends lost 2 bases at V and 5 bases at J; junction bases unmatched: 3. Germline CDR1 MGHDK, CDR2 SYGVNS. The length of the CDR3 is 13 residues. The CDR3 DNA reads TGTGCCAGCAGTGAAGACAGGGTCCACGAGCAGTACTTC. Translating it yields CASSEDRVHEQYF.

The sample holds a few counts of this clonotype. The CDR3 loop is CASSYTAYEQYF. As DNA, the CDR3 is TGTGCCAGCAGCTACACGGCCTACGAGCAGTACTTC. The V gene is TRBV2, the J gene TRBJ2-7; no clear D. CDR3 length: 12 amino acids. V lost 6 bases, J lost 2 bases, and 8 bases lay in between. Germline V gene data show CDR1 as SNHLY and CDR2 as FYNNEI.

This clonotype was counted a few times. The rearrangement joins TRBV20-1 to TRBJ2-3; D is undetermined. Trimming pared 3 bases from V and 7 bases from J, leaving 8 bases between. In germline, CDR1 is DFQATT, CDR2 SNEGSKA (reference sequence). The CDR3 consists of 11 residues. This chain's CDR3 is CSARAKNTQYF. Here the CDR3 DNA reads TGCAGTGCTAGGGCTAAGAATACGCAGTATTTT.

This clonotype showed up just a few times. This chain joins TRBV12-3 or TRBV12-4 and TRBJ2-3, with 14 bases identical to TRBD2. Unmatched junction bases numbered 5, after V lost 4 bases and J lost 5 bases. The CDR3 consists of 16 residues. The CDR3 is CASSWGLAGVIDTQYF. CDR3 coding DNA: TGTGCCAGCAGTTGGGGACTAGCGGGAGTCATAGATACGCAGTATTTT.

On this clonotype: The CDR3 end shows no conserved phenylalanine or tryptophan, and so a read error is likely. V is TRBV7-2 and J is TRBJ2-2; TRBD2 agrees at 11 bases. Losses at the gene ends were 1 base for V and 10 bases for J; bases not matched to a gene: 17. The length of the CDR3 is 19 residues. In germline, CDR1 is SGHTA, CDR2 FQGNSA. The CDR3 protein is CASSLGTWLAGGRPEELFC. CDR3 sequence (DNA): TGTGCCAGCAGCTTAGGAACGTGGCTAGCGGGAGGTCGGCCCGAGGAGCTGTTTTGT.

This clonotype has just a few counts. The chain combines TRBV7-2 with TRBJ2-3; a weak D match, TRBD2 (6 bases). V was cut by 2 bases and J by 6 bases, with 15 bases left in between. This CDR3 comprises 15 residues. Per the germline V gene, CDR1 is SGHTA and CDR2 is FQGNSA. The CDR3 reads CASSLMVQRADTQYF. The CDR3 DNA is TGTGCCAGCAGCTTAATGGTCCAGCGGGCGGATACGCAGTATTTT.

This clonotype came up many times. The chain carries TRBV7-2 and TRBJ1-1; no definite D call. This CDR3 region has 15 residues. Germline lookup yields CDR1 SGHTA and CDR2 FQGNSA. V dropped 2 bases and J dropped 4 bases, with 14 bases sitting between them. CDR3 loop: CASSLLTFQGTEAFF. For the CDR3, the DNA is TGTGCCAGCAGCTTACTTACTTTCCAAGGCACTGAAGCTTTCTTT.

This clonotype showed up just a few times. The rearrangement links TRBV28 to TRBJ2-7, with TRBD2 identical over 12 bases. The CDR3 loop spans 17 amino acids. Germline trimming cut 6 bases from V and 3 bases from J; bases unmatched to any gene: 12. CDR1 MDHEN and CDR2 SYDVKM come from the germline V gene. The CDR3 nucleotides read TGTGCCAGCAGCTTCCTCTCCCGGGGACTAGCGGGCTACGAGCAGTACTTC. It encodes CASSFLSRGLAGYEQYF.

This sequence joins TRBV28 and TRBJ1-1; TRBD1 aligns across 8 bases. The CDR3 is 16 residues long. Germline V gene lookup returns CDR1 MDHEN and CDR2 SYDVKM. Trimming at V came to 5 bases and at J to 3 bases, leaving 11 bases not matched to a gene. The CDR3 nucleotides are TGTGCCAGCAGTGCCCGGACAGGGAAGTTGTACACTGAAGCTTTCTTT. Translating it yields CASSARTGKLYTEAFF. Combining the CDR3 with reference TRBV28 and TRBJ1-1 gives the whole variable domain DVKVTQSSRYLVKRTGEKVFLECVQDMDHENMFWYRQDPGLGLRLIYFSYDVKMKEKGDIPEGYSVSREKKERFSLILESASTNQTSMYLCASSARTGKLYTEAFFGQGTRLTVV.

This clonotype turned up a few times. The genes are TRBV24-1 and TRBJ2-7; D ambiguous. The CDR3 is 11 residues long. Germline V gene lookup returns CDR1 KGHDR and CDR2 SFDVKD. Trimming removed 2 bases at V and 6 bases at J, with 4 bases between. CDR3 in DNA: TGTGCCACCAGTGATTCGTTCGAGCAGTACTTC. Protein: CATSDSFEQYF.

About this clonotype: The CDR3 ends on some other residue instead of the conserved phenylalanine or tryptophan, so this is likely a read error. The chain uses TRBV27 and TRBJ2-5; TRBD2 matches 9 bases. Germline values: CDR1 MNHEY, CDR2 SMNVEV (reference sequence). The CDR3 length is 16 residues. V was pared by 8 bases and J by 1 base, with 11 bases of the junction left unmatched. The CDR3 DNA reads TGTGCCAGCCGGAAAGGGGCGGGGGGGCTCCAAGAGACCCAGTACTCC. Protein: CASRKGAGGLQETQYS.

This sequence joins TRBV18 and TRBJ2-7; no definite D call. V gave up 4 bases and J gave up 1 base, with 14 bases separating them. The CDR3 sequence is 15 residues long. Germline-derived CDR1 and CDR2 are KGHSH and LQKENI. In DNA, the CDR3 is TGTGCCAGCTCACTAAACCTCGTCTCTTCCTACGAGCAGTACTTC. Amino acids: CASSLNLVSSYEQYF.

The table lists this clonotype with a count of one. An end of the junction differs from the germline gene, which may be a read error. This chain uses TRBV12-3 or TRBV12-4 with TRBJ1-2, with TRBD1 as a possible D gene (5 bases). The CDR3 consists of 13 residues. CDR3 in DNA: TGTGCCAGCCTTAGGGGCGGCAACTCTGGCTACACCTTC. It encodes CASLRGGNSGYTF.

This clonotype has a count of ten or more. The CDR3 DNA reads TGTGCCAGTAGCCTCATACTTTCCTCCTACAATGAGCAGTTCTTC. It is translated as CASSLILSSYNEQFF. V gene TRBV19 combines with J gene TRBJ2-1; D unresolved. The germline gives CDR1 LNHDA, CDR2 SQIVND (reference sequence). Between the trimmed V and J ends, which lost 6 bases and 0 bases, there was a span of 12 bases. This CDR3 contains 15 residues.

This clonotype was picked up many times. This chain connects TRBV7-2 to TRBJ1-1; D is ambiguous. Trimming pared 5 bases from V and 4 bases from J, leaving 8 bases between. The CDR3 has 12 amino acids. Germline V gives CDR1 SGHTA, CDR2 FQGNSA. The CDR3 protein is CASSLEVTEAFF. The CDR3 DNA reads as TGTGCCAGCAGCCTAGAGGTCACTGAAGCTTTCTTT.

The rearrangement joins TRBV2 to TRBJ1-2; D is undetermined. The CDR3 is 14 residues long. The V and J ends lost 5 bases and 0 bases respectively, with 10 bases between them. Per the germline V gene, CDR1 is SNHLY and CDR2 is FYNNEI. CDR3 in amino acids: CASSSLLANYGYTF. The CDR3 DNA reads as TGTGCCAGCAGTTCCCTTCTAGCTAACTATGGCTACACCTTC.

This clonotype was seen a few times. The J gene is TRBJ2-6, the V gene TRBV12-3 or TRBV12-4, with TRBD1 as a possible D gene (6 bases). CDR3 length: 17 amino acids. The germline V and J ends were trimmed by 4 bases and 0 bases, with 13 bases remaining between them. The CDR3 region has the DNA TGTGCCAGCAGTTCCTACTTGGACAGCTCTGGGGCCAACGTCCTGACTTTC. As protein: CASSSYLDSSGANVLTF.